Presented here are 30 T cell receptor beta chains from one specimen sequenced in a study of blood T cell repertoires in COVID-19. Generated by immunoSEQ multiplex PCR, the TCRdb table keeps only in-frame clones and is missing some. This table holds nearly 95,000 clones, approximately 87% found once. Sequencing input: peripheral blood. Receptor source: a human donor with active COVID-19. The donor label of this sample is uncertain.

Only a few counts were recorded for this clone. The rearrangement uses TRBV28 and TRBJ2-1; 7 bases line up with TRBD1. Germline V gives CDR1 MDHEN, CDR2 SYDVKM. The CDR3 sequence is 13 residues long. V dropped 10 bases and J dropped 3; count of bases not matched to a gene: 6. In DNA form, the CDR3 reads TGTGCCATACGACAGGGCCTCTACAATGAGCAGTTCTTC. This codes for CAIRQGLYNEQFF. The full variable domain, completed using reference TRBV28 and TRBJ2-1, is DVKVTQSSRYLVKRTGEKVFLECVQDMDHENMFWYRQDPGLGLRLIYFSYDVKMKEKGDIPEGYSVSREKKERFSLILESASTNQTSMYLCAIRQGLYNEQFFGPGTRLTVL.

V and J are TRBV21-1 and TRBJ2-7; the table gives TRBD2 as D, unverified against the DNA. TRBV21-1 is a listed pseudogene. This CDR3 region has 15 residues. For the CDR3, the DNA is TGTGCCAGCAGCAAAGCGCTGGACTACCTTTACGAGCAGTACTTC. Translating it yields CASSKALDYLYEQYF.

This rearrangement joins TRBV5-8 to TRBJ1-2; TRBD1 matches 7 bases. Losses at the gene ends were 4 bases for V and 0 bases for J; bases not matched to a gene: 3. The CDR3 has 14 residues. The germline CDR1 and CDR2 sequences are SGHTS and YDEGEE. The CDR3 DNA is TGTGCCAGCAGCCGACAGGGCTCTAACTATGGCTACACCTTC. Its protein product is CASSRQGSNYGYTF.

The chain uses TRBV4-2 and TRBJ1-1; D might be TRBD1 (5 bases). The V end lost 3 bases, the J end lost 8 bases, and 10 bases lay between the germline ends. Germline V gene sequence: CDR1 LGHNA, CDR2 YNFKEQ. The CDR3 contains 12 residues. The CDR3 bases are TGTGCCAGCAGCCACGCGACAGAAGAAGCTTTCTTT. Translating gives CASSHATEEAFF.

Only one count was recorded for this clone. This chain links TRBV19 with TRBJ1-5; 7 bases are a match to TRBD1. The germline V gene encodes CDR1 LNHDA and CDR2 SQIVND (reference sequence). The length of the CDR3 is 12 residues. Germline trimming cut 9 bases from V and 10 bases from J; bases unmatched to any gene: 9. The CDR3 sequence is CASDRENGPQHF. The CDR3 region has the DNA TGTGCCAGCGACAGGGAAAATGGCCCCCAGCATTTT. Supplemented by reference TRBV19 and TRBJ1-5, the full variable domain reads DGGITQSPKYLFRKEGQNVTLSCEQNLNHDAMYWYRQDPGQGLRLIYYSQIVNDFQKGDIAEGYSVSREKKESFPLTVTSAQKNPTAFYLCASDRENGPQHFGDGTRLSIL.

The chain links TRBV3-1 (or the pseudogene TRBV3-2) to TRBJ2-1, with TRBD1 as a possible D gene (5 bases). Trimming pared 5 bases from V and 0 bases from J, leaving 8 bases between. CDR1 is LGHDT and CDR2 is YNNKEL in the germline V gene (reference sequence). This CDR3 is built from 14 residues. The CDR3 DNA reads TGTGCCAGCAGCGCACAGGTCTCCTACAATGAGCAGTTCTTC. It encodes CASSAQVSYNEQFF.

The chain joins TRBV5-1 to TRBJ1-3; D is unclear. The CDR3 extends over 15 amino acids. V was trimmed by 0 bases and J by 3 bases, leaving 10 bases between them. Germline CDR1 SGHRS, CDR2 YFSETQ. The CDR3 is CASSLATVFGNTIYF. DNA of the CDR3: TGCGCCAGCAGCTTGGCTACGGTATTTGGAAACACCATATATTTT.

The gene calls are TRBV5-3 and TRBJ2-7, with D perhaps matching TRBD1 (5 bases). TRBV5-3 qualifies as an ORF whose function is uncertain. V was shortened by 4 bases and J by 4 bases, with 27 bases between the two germline ends. CDR3 length: 18 residues. Here the CDR3 reads CARSPWFTCNRREYEQYF. The CDR3 DNA follows: TGTGCCAGAAGCCCTTGGTTCACATGTAACAGGAGAGAGTACGAGCAGTACTTC.

The gene calls are TRBV29-1 and TRBJ2-3; tentatively, D is TRBD2 (5 bases). V lost 0 bases and J lost 3, with 16 bases in between. The CDR3 consists of 16 residues. Germline V lookup: CDR1 SQVTM, CDR2 ANQGSEA. CDR3 sequence (DNA): TGCAGCGTTGAAGATCTTCCAGGAGGCCAGACAGATACGCAGTATTTT. It yields the protein CSVEDLPGGQTDTQYF.

This clone was counted a single time. J is TRBJ1-2 and V is TRBV5-4; D unresolved. CDR3 size: 15 residues. Deletions cut 3 bases from V and 2 bases from J, with 14 bases between. Germline loops: CDR1 SGHNT, CDR2 YYREEE (reference sequence). The CDR3 coding sequence is TGTGCCAGCAGCTACGGCGGATTACTAAACTATGGCTACACCTTC. This encodes CASSYGGLLNYGYTF.

J is TRBJ1-2 and V is TRBV6-2 or TRBV6-3; maybe TRBD1 (5 bases). The CDR3 spans 13 residues. Deletions cut 3 bases from V and 8 bases from J, with 13 bases between. CDR1 is MNHEY, CDR2 SVGEGT, per germline. The CDR3 sequence: CASSYRGGIGYTF. As DNA, the CDR3 is TGTGCCAGCAGTTATCGCGGGGGGATCGGCTACACCTTC.

This clone showed up just once. The chain combines TRBV30 with TRBJ2-1; possible D gene TRBD1, 5 bases. Germline V gene data show CDR1 as GTSNPN and CDR2 as SVGIG (reference sequence). Trimming took 0 bases from V and 7 from J, leaving 22 bases between them. This CDR3 is 17 amino acids long. Here the CDR3 reads CAWSVGRRQGLGNEQFF. The DNA of the CDR3 is TGTGCCTGGAGTGTGGGTCGAAGGCAGGGCTTGGGTAATGAGCAGTTCTTC. Using reference TRBV30 and TRBJ2-1 for the parts outside the CDR3, the full variable domain is SQTIHQWPATLVQPVGSPLSLECTVEGTSNPNLYWYRQAAGRGLQLLFYSVGIGQISSEVPQNLSASRPQDRQFILSSKKLLLSDSGFYLCAWSVGRRQGLGNEQFFGPGTRLTVL.

J is TRBJ1-2 and V is TRBV3-1 (or the pseudogene TRBV3-2); maybe TRBD1 (5 bases). Germline CDR1 is LGHDT and CDR2 is YNNKEL (reference sequence). This CDR3 has 13 residues. The V and J ends lost 1 base and 5 bases respectively, with 8 bases between them. CDR3: CASSQAGGYGYTF. CDR3 DNA: TGTGCCAGCAGCCAAGCCGGGGGGTATGGCTACACCTTC.

This clone was counted between two and nine times. The chain uses TRBV2 and TRBJ1-5; TRBD1 might be the D (6 bases). In germline, CDR1 is SNHLY, CDR2 FYNNEI. Trimming stripped 8 bases from V and 4 bases from J, with 15 bases between. This CDR3 has 14 residues. The CDR3 DNA reads TGTGCCAGCGGGAGGGAGGGGGGTAATCAGCCCCAGCATTTT. It yields the protein CASGREGGNQPQHF. The full variable domain, in which reference TRBV2 and TRBJ1-5 provide the parts outside the CDR3, is EPEVTQTPSHQVTQMGQEVILRCVPISNHLYFYWYRQILGQKVEFLVSFYNNEISEKSEIFDDQFSVERPDGSNFTLKIRSTKLEDSAMYFCASGREGGNQPQHFGDGTRLSIL.

This rearrangement joins TRBV4-3 to TRBJ2-5; 8 bases map to TRBD2. V trimming: 0 bases; J trimming: 4 bases; junction bases outside the gene matches: 7. Germline lookup yields CDR1 LGHNA and CDR2 YSLEER. This CDR3 has 16 amino acids. The CDR3 region has the DNA TGCGCCAGCAGCCAAGATCTCCGGGGGGGTGGAGAGACCCAGTACTTC. It yields the protein CASSQDLRGGGETQYF.

The chain links TRBV5-4 to TRBJ2-7, with TRBD2 as a possible D gene (7 bases). The ends were cut back, 2 bases at V and 2 bases at J, with 17 bases in the middle. The CDR3 is 16 amino acids. Germline CDR1 SGHNT, CDR2 YYREEE (reference sequence). CDR3 residues: CASSLEGGGLPYEQYF. The CDR3 nucleotides read TGTGCCAGCAGCTTAGAGGGGGGGGGACTACCCTACGAGCAGTACTTC.

The rearrangement joins TRBV5-1 to TRBJ2-3, with 8 bases that match TRBD1. Germline V lookup: CDR1 SGHRS, CDR2 YFSETQ. The CDR3 loop spans 14 amino acids. The ends lost 8 bases at V and 7 bases at J; junction bases unmatched: 12. The CDR3 DNA sequence: TGCGCCAGTCAGACAGGGGACGGGGTACATACGCAGTATTTT. It yields the protein CASQTGDGVHTQYF.

The CDR3 loop is CASSHYSGSGDTQYF. As DNA, the CDR3 is TGTGCCAGCAGCCATTATAGCGGGTCCGGGGATACGCAGTATTTT. The chain combines TRBV7-2 with TRBJ2-3; 7 bases align to TRBD2. The germline V gene encodes CDR1 SGHTA and CDR2 FQGNSA. This CDR3 has 15 residues. V dropped 5 bases and J dropped 6; count of bases not matched to a gene: 11.

This clone was found once. The chain is built from TRBV18 and TRBJ2-5, with 7 bases that match TRBD1. J gave up 2 bases and V 2 bases, and 2 bases lay outside the gene matches. The CDR3 is 14 residues long. CDR1 KGHSH and CDR2 LQKENI come from the germline V gene. Here the CDR3 DNA reads TGTGCCAGCTCACCAGGGGACAGACAAGAGACCCAGTACTTC. The encoded protein is CASSPGDRQETQYF. The variable domain in full, with the rest retrieved from reference TRBV18 and TRBJ2-5, is NAGVMQNPRHLVRRRGQEARLRCSPMKGHSHVYWYRQLPEEGLKFMVYLQKENIIDESGMPKERFSAEFPKEGPSILRIQQVVRGDSAAYFCASSPGDRQETQYFGPGTRLLVL.

The J gene is TRBJ1-1, the V gene TRBV4-3; unclear D gene. With 0 bases removed from V and 6 bases from J, the gap between germline ends came to 14 bases. In germline, CDR1 is LGHNA, CDR2 YSLEER. The CDR3 consists of 15 residues. The CDR3 region is CASSQDWFSSPEAFF. Written as DNA, the CDR3 is TGCGCCAGCAGCCAAGATTGGTTCTCGAGCCCTGAAGCTTTCTTT.

This rearrangement joins TRBV5-5 to TRBJ2-1, with 11 positions matching TRBD2. Germline lookup yields CDR1 SGHKS and CDR2 YYEKEE (reference sequence). The V gene end was trimmed by 1 base and the J gene end by 5 bases; junction bases not matched to a gene: 11. The CDR3 length is 18 residues. The CDR3: CASSLLPLTSGDNNEQFF. DNA for the CDR3: TGTGCCAGCAGCTTGCTCCCTTTGACTAGCGGGGACAACAATGAGCAGTTCTTC.

The chain is built from TRBV12-3 or TRBV12-4 and TRBJ1-2; D may be TRBD1 (6 bases). The CDR3 is 13 residues long. V lost 5 bases, J lost 4 bases, and 11 bases lay in between. This CDR3 is CASSATGFYGYTF. Written as DNA, the CDR3 is TGTGCCAGCAGTGCGACAGGTTTCTATGGCTACACCTTC.

In its sample, this clone was seen a few times. This rearrangement joins TRBV3-1 (or the pseudogene TRBV3-2) to TRBJ2-3; no clear D gene. CDR3 length: 16 amino acids. Germline V lookup: CDR1 LGHDT, CDR2 YNNKEL (reference sequence). V lost 0 bases, J lost 2 bases, and 12 bases lay in between. DNA of the CDR3: TGTGCCAGCAGCCAAGATCGGAGCGACCCCACAGATACGCAGTATTTT. Translating it yields CASSQDRSDPTDTQYF.

In regard to this clone: This CDR3 is also generated by other DNA sequences in the sample. V usage is TRBV12-3 or TRBV12-4 and J usage is TRBJ1-5; D ambiguous. The V gene lost 2 bases and the J gene lost 4 bases, with 6 bases spanning the gap. The CDR3 has 13 amino acids. The CDR3 protein is CASSLSGNQPQHF. The CDR3 DNA follows: TGTGCCAGCAGTTTATCAGGAAATCAGCCCCAGCATTTT.

J is TRBJ2-3 and V is TRBV7-9, with TRBD2 matching over 11 bases. The CDR3 totals 18 residues. Germline V gene sequence: CDR1 SEHNR, CDR2 FQNEAQ (reference sequence). J was trimmed by 0 bases and V by 2 bases; bases with no gene match: 7. In DNA, the CDR3 is TGTGCCAGCAGCTTACTAGCGGGGGGCCCTGGTAGCACAGATACGCAGTATTTT. Its protein is CASSLLAGGPGSTDTQYF.

The CDR3 DNA is TGCGCCAGCAGTGTCTCACAGGGGTCGGGCACTGAAGCTTTCTTT. Translating gives CASSVSQGSGTEAFF. The genes are TRBV10-1 and TRBJ1-1, with 7 nucleotides matching TRBD1. The CDR3 has 15 amino acids. Trimming at V came to 4 bases and at J to 4 bases, leaving 9 bases not matched to a gene. CDR1 is WNHNN, CDR2 SYGVQD, per germline (reference sequence).

Of note for this clone: Within the sample, other DNA sequences also encode this same CDR3. The gene calls are TRBV18 and TRBJ2-5; TRBD1 matches 8 bases. The V gene end was trimmed by 5 bases and the J gene end by 4 bases; junction bases not matched to a gene: 0. The CDR3 runs to 12 residues. Germline V gene data show CDR1 as KGHSH and CDR2 as LQKENI. The chain's CDR3 is CASSDRGETQYF. CDR3 nucleotides: TGTGCCAGCTCAGACAGGGGAGAGACCCAGTACTTC.

V and J are TRBV9 and TRBJ1-2; the D is unclear. Germline assignment: CDR1 SGDLS and CDR2 YYNGEE. This CDR3 spans 13 amino acids. Trimming pared 3 bases from V and 1 base from J, leaving 7 bases between. CDR3 in DNA: TGTGCCAGCAGCGAACAAGTTAACTATGGCTACACCTTC. This gives the protein CASSEQVNYGYTF.

The V and J genes are TRBV11-2 and TRBJ2-3, with unresolved D. Trimming removed 1 base from V and 0 bases from J, with 8 bases in between. Germline V CDR1 and CDR2: SGHAT, FQNNGV. This CDR3 has 15 amino acids. The CDR3 here is CASSLVVASTDTQYF. As DNA, the CDR3 is TGTGCCAGCAGCTTAGTTGTAGCCAGCACAGATACGCAGTATTTT.

V usage is TRBV6-1 and J usage is TRBJ1-6; no clear D. Per germline, CDR1 MNHNS and CDR2 SASEGT. The CDR3 contains 15 residues. The V and J ends lost 2 bases and 9 bases respectively, with 14 bases between them. CDR3 residues: CASSELGPLSSPLHF. The DNA for the CDR3 is TGTGCCAGCAGTGAACTGGGCCCACTGAGTTCACCCCTCCACTTT.